This T cell receptor (beta chain) originates from a study of shared clonotypes between healthy human individuals. Study-wide findings and caveats: Measured sharing among donors was expected to vary with sequencing depth. Non-shared clonotypes had lower generation probabilities than those shared by all four donors.

Per germline, CDR1 MNHEY and CDR2 SMNVEV (reference sequence). The CDR3 loop spans 12 amino acids. The V and J ends lost 4 bases and 16 bases respectively, with 17 bases between them. For each subset, genomic DNA was distributed in equal portions over several immunoSEQ plates. Sequencing used immunoSEQ multiplex PCR; TCRdb keeps in-frame clones, though not all of them. This sample has about 700,000 clones, with 74% found just once. The sample holds many counts of this clone. The target antigen is unknown. The receptor's source is a woman aged 30 to 39 in good health. Sequencing was carried out using memory CD4+ T cells sorted from blood. Subset reported: CD45RA-negative fraction. V is TRBV27 and J is TRBJ2-4; D tentatively fits TRBD1 or TRBD2 (5 bases each). The CDR3 nucleotides are TGTGCCAGCAGTTCTCCAGGGTGGGGGTATTACTTC. This encodes CASSSPGWGYYF.